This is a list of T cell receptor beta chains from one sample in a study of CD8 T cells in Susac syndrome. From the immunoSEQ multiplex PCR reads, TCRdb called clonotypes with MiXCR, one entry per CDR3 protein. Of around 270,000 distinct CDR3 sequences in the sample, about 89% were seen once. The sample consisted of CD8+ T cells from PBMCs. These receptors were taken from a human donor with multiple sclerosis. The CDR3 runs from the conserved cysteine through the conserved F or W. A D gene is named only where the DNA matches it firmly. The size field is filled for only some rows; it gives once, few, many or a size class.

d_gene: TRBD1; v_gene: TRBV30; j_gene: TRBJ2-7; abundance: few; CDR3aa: CAWGGTGGPYEQYF; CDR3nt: TGTGCCTGGGGAGGGACAGGGGGACCCTACGAGCAGTACTTC
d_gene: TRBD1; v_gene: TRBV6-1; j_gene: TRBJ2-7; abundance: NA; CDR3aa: CASKEGQNPWEQYF; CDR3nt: TGTGCCAGCAAAGAGGGACAGAACCCCTGGGAGCAGTACTTC
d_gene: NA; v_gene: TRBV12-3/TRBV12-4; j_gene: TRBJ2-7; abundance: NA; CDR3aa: CASSPPSAREQYF; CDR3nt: TGTGCCAGCAGTCCTCCTTCGGCACGGGAGCAGTACTTC
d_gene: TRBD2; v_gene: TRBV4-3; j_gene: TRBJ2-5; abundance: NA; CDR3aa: CASSQGTSGGGQETQYF; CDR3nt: TGCGCCAGCAGCCAAGGGACTAGCGGGGGGGGGCAGGAGACCCAGTACTTC
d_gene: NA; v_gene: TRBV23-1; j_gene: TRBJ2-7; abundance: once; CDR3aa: CASSQDRNYEQYF; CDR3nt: TGCGCCAGCAGTCAAGACAGAAACTACGAGCAGTACTTC
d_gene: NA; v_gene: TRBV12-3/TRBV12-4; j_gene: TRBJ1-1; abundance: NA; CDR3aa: CASSGGGLNTEAFF; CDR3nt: TGTGCCAGCAGTGGGGGCGGATTGAACACTGAAGCTTTCTTT
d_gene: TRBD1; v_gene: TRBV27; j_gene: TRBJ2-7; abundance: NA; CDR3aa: CASSLYRGSAYEQYF; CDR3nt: TGTGCCAGCAGTCTCTACAGGGGCTCGGCCTACGAGCAGTACTTC
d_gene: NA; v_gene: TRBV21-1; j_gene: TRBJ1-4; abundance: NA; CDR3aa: CASLRQGGPTNEKLFF; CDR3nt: TGTGCCAGCTTAAGACAGGGGGGGCCAACTAATGAAAAACTGTTTTTT
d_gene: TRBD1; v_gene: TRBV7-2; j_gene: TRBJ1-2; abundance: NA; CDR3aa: CASSFGQVYGYTF; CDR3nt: TGTGCCAGCAGCTTTGGACAGGTCTATGGCTACACCTTC
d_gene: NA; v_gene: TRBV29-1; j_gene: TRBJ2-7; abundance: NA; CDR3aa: CSAKEGAEQYF; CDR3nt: TGCAGCGCCAAAGAAGGGGCCGAGCAGTACTTC
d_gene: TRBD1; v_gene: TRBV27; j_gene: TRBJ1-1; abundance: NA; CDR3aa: CASSLLRDSPTEAFF; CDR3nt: TGTGCCAGCAGTTTATTACGGGACAGCCCCACTGAAGCTTTCTTT
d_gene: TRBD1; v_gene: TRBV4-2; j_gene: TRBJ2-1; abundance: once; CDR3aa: CASSQGTGGQDEQFF; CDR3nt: TGTGCCAGCAGCCAAGGGACAGGGGGGCAGGATGAGCAGTTCTTC
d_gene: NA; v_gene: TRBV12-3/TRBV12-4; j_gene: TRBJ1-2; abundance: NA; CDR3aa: CASGAAGVDGYTF; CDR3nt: TGTGCCAGCGGGGCCGCTGGGGTAGATGGCTACACCTTC
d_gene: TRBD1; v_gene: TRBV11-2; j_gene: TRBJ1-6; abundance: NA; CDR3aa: CASSPGTGSPSSYNSPLHF; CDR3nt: TGTGCCAGCAGCCCAGGGACAGGGTCCCCTAGCTCCTATAATTCACCCCTCCACTTT
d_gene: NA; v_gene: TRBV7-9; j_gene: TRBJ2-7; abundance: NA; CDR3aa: CASSSTPGTEYF; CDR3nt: TGTGCCAGCAGCTCAACCCCCGGGACGGAGTACTTC
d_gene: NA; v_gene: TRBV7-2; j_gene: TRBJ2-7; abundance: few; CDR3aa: CASSSDSSYEQYF; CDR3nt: TGTGCCAGCAGCTCTGACAGCTCCTACGAGCAGTACTTC
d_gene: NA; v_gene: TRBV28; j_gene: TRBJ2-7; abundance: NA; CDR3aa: CASSFVEAYEQYF; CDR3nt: TGTGCCAGCAGTTTCGTCGAGGCCTACGAGCAGTACTTC
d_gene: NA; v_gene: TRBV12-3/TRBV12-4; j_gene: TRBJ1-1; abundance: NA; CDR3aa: CASSSGLRATEAFF; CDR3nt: TGTGCCAGCAGTTCGGGACTGAGGGCAACTGAAGCTTTCTTT
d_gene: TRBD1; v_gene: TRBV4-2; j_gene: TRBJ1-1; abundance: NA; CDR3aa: CASSHLQGGTEAFF; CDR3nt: TGTGCCAGCAGCCACCTACAGGGGGGGACTGAAGCTTTCTTT
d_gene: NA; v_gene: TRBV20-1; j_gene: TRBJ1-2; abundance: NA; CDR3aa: CSQWGSEDF; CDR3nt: TGCAGTCAGTGGGGGAGTGAGGACTTC
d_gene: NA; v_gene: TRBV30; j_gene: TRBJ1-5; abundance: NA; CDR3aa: CAWGTSYQSQHF; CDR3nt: TGTGCCTGGGGGACAAGTTATCAGTCCCAGCATTTT
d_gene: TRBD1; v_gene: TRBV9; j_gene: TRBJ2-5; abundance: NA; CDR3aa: CASSVGDRVGQETQYF; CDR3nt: TGTGCCAGCAGCGTAGGGGACAGGGTCGGGCAAGAGACCCAGTACTTC
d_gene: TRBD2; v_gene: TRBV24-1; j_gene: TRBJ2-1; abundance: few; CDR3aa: CATSPTSGRASSYNEQFF; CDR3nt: TGTGCCACCAGTCCTACTAGCGGGAGGGCCAGCTCCTACAATGAGCAGTTCTTC
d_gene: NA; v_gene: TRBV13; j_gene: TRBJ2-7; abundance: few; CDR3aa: CASSSQPHYEQYF; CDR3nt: TGTGCCAGCAGTAGCCAGCCCCACTACGAGCAGTACTTC
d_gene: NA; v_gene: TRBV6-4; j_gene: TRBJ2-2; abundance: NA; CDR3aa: CASSPGGAGELFF; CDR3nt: TGTGCCAGCAGTCCTGGGGGAGCCGGGGAGCTGTTTTTT
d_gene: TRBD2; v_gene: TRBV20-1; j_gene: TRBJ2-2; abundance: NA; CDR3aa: CSARGLAENTGELFF; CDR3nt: TGCAGTGCTAGAGGACTAGCAGAGAACACCGGGGAGCTGTTTTTT
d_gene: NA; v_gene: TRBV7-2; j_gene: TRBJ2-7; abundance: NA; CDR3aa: CASSPEGLLSPYEQYF; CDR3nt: TGTGCCAGCAGCCCCGAGGGGCTCCTGAGTCCCTACGAGCAGTACTTC
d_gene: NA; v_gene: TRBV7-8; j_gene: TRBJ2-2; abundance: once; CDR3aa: CASSLGAVWELFF; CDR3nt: TGTGCCAGCAGCTTAGGGGCCGTCTGGGAGCTGTTTTTT
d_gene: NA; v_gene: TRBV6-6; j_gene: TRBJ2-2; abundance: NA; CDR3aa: CASSRVNTGELFF; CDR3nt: TGTGCCAGCTCCAGGGTTAACACCGGGGAGCTGTTTTTT
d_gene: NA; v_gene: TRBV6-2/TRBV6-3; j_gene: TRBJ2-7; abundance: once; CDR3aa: CASSYSSVKGYNPYF; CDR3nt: TGTGCCAGCAGTTACTCGAGTGTGAAAGGTTATAATCCGTACTTC
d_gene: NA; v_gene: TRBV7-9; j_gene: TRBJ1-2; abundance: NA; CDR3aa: CASSPTERLDGYTF; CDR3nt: TGTGCCAGCAGCCCTACTGAAAGGCTGGATGGCTACACCTTC
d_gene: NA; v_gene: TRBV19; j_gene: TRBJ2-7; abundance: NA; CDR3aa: CASSIFPSHSYEQYF; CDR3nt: TGTGCCAGTAGTATTTTCCCATCACACTCCTACGAGCAGTACTTC
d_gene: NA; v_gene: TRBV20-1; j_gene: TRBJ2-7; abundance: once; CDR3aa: CSARDRAESSYEQYF; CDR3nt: TGCAGTGCTAGAGATCGGGCAGAAAGCTCCTACGAGCAGTACTTC
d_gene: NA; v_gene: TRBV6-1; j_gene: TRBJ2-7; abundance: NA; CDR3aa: CASSERSEGSYEQYF; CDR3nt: TGTGCCAGCAGTGAAAGGAGCGAGGGATCCTACGAGCAGTACTTC
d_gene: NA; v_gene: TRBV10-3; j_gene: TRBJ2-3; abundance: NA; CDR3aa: CASGTGGAGTDTQYF; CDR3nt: TGTGCCAGCGGGACGGGGGGCGCGGGCACAGATACGCAGTATTTT
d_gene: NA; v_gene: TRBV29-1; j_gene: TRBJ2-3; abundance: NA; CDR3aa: CSVESGLTTDTQYF; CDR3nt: TGCAGCGTCGAAAGCGGACTTACCACAGATACGCAGTATTTT
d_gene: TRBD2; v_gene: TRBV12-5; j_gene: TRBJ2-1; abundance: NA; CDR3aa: CASGPPGSGYPNEQFF; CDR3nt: TGTGCTAGTGGTCCCCCGGGTAGCGGGTACCCCAATGAGCAGTTCTTC
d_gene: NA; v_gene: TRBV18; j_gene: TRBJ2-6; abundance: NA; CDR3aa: CASSPPAFVKQGSPSGSGANVLTF; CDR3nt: TGTGCCAGCTCACCTCCAGCCTTCGTAAAACAGGGATCCCCGTCGGGGTCTGGGGCCAACGTCCTGACTTTC
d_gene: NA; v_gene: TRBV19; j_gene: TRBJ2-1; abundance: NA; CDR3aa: CASSKSPNEQFF; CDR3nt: TGTGCCAGTAGTAAAAGTCCCAATGAGCAGTTCTTC
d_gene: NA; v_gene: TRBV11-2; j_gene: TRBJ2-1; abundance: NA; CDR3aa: CASSRPGGLYNEQFF; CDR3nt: TGTGCCAGCAGTCGTCCTGGGGGGCTATACAATGAGCAGTTCTTC
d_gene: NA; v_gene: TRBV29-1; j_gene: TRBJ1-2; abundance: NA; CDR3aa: CSVDRGAGHGYTF; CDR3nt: TGCAGCGTTGATCGGGGGGCGGGTCATGGCTACACCTTC
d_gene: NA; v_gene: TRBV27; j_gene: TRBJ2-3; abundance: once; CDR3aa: CASSAHKDTQYF; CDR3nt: TGTGCCAGCAGTGCCCACAAGGATACGCAGTATTTT
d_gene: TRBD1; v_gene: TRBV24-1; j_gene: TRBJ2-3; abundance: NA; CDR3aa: CATSDYWTGEADTQYF; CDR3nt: TGTGCCACCAGTGACTACTGGACAGGGGAGGCAGATACGCAGTATTTT
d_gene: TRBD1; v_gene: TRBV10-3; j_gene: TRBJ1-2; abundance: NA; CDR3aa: CAISEPMGQGLRGYTF; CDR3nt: TGTGCCATCAGTGAGCCGATGGGACAGGGACTGCGGGGCTACACCTTC
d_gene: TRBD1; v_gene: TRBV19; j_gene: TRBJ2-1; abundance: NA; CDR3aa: CASSWDSRSYNEQFF; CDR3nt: TGTGCCAGTAGTTGGGACAGCCGCTCCTACAATGAGCAGTTCTTC
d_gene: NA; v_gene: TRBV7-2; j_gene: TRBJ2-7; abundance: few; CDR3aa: CASSLDNKQGAYEQYF; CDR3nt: TGTGCCAGCAGCTTAGATAATAAGCAGGGAGCCTACGAGCAGTACTTC
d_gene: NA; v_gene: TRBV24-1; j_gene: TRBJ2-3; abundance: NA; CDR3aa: CATSDLQAGADTQYF; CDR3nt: TGTGCCACCAGTGATTTGCAGGCCGGAGCAGATACGCAGTATTTT
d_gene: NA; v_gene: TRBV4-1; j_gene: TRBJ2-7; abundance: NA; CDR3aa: CASSQVPPNDEQYF; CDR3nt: TGCGCCAGCAGCCAAGTTCCCCCTAATGACGAGCAGTACTTC
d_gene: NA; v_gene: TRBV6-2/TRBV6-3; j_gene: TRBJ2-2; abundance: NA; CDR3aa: CASSYVRGLALDTGELFF; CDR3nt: TGTGCCAGCAGTTACGTCCGGGGGCTAGCTCTAGACACCGGGGAGCTGTTTTTT
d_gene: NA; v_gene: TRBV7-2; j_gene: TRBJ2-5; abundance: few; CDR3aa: CASSQINQETQYF; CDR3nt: TGTGCCAGCAGCCAGATAAACCAAGAGACCCAGTACTTC